This entry describes one TCR beta chain. The antigen this receptor binds is unknown. No much larger clone is present one base from it, and per-base qualities are unavailable. The cohort consisted of approximately 670 healthy bone marrow donors. At the time of sampling, every cohort member was nominally healthy, though immune exposures that went unrecorded were likely present. The donor was CMV seropositive and was included in the group of 300 or so seropositive cohort members. A peripheral blood sample was collected from each donor, and TCR beta sequencing was performed on peripheral blood mononuclear cells. Genomic DNA extraction from the blood cell samples was performed with the Qiagen DNeasy Blood Extraction Kit. The sample originates from a study of cytomegalovirus exposure and HLA in healthy donors (dated by TCRdb to about 2017). Some background on the complete study: In an earlier analysis of 450 to 750 of the donors, 250 to 350 Gb of sequence data and 90 million to 120 million unique TCR beta sequences from roughly 200 million T cells were reported. Across approximately 400 genotyped donors of the cohort, an average of approximately 200,000 unique TCR beta nucleotide sequences per donor were sequenced, and approximately 19% of those sequences were non-productive. A later analysis re-analyzed previously published TCR beta repertoires from 650 to 800 donors and added high-resolution HLA genotyping to study TCR occurrence patterns. The T cell repertoires of some 670 subjects were profiled by immunosequencing and related to cytomegalovirus serostatus. The number of donors typed differed by locus, with about 629-630 for A, B, C, DRB1 and DQB1, about 500 for DQA1, 600 to 610 for DPA1, and some 470 for DPB1. The later analysis used no new phenotypic data to find candidate immune exposures, relying instead on TCR beta sequences and their occurrence across donors. Besides the first cohort of more than 650 subjects, a separate validation cohort made up of over 95 different subjects was used. About five DR-DQ haplotypes were handled as single units for association and clustering, since linkage in the cohort was strong. Among the roughly 400 genotyped donors, around 79% belonged to the genetic ancestry cluster associated with self-reported Caucasian donors. Both class I and class II loci were covered by HLA typing, at four-digit resolution. Roughly 300 gigabases of sequencing data and some 85 million unique TCR sequences were included in an early release covering 500 to 750 HLA-typed donors. Donor age, sex, ethnicity and CMV serostatus were compiled together with the repertoire data. The study combined high-throughput TCR immunosequencing, statistical association of individual TCRs with disease status, and machine learning to predict cytomegalovirus infection status. To decide whether each TCR beta V gene segment behaved as functional or pseudogenic, an earlier analysis of fewer than 750 of the donors relied on high-throughput TCR beta sequencing. All discovery cohort repertoires had been generated on a single sequencing platform. The aim of the study was to test whether cataloging public T cell receptors could identify signatures of past pathogen exposure. In a later genetic analysis, genome-wide SNP genotypes for about three fifths of the 666 donors were used, and that subset was treated as a discovery cohort.

Library creation used the immunoSEQ multiplex PCR assay. The multiplex PCR relied on a mix of 60 forward primers for TCR Vbeta segments and 13 reverse primers for TCR Jbeta segments. Amplification of the CDR3 region of rearranged TCR beta genes was performed with a multiplex PCR assay on genomic DNA. Amplified TCR beta libraries were sequenced as 87-base-pair reads on the Illumina HiSeq System. Per the original workflow: A later analysis counted about 76 million unique TCR beta chains across the 700 or so repertoires, and approximately 11 million of these chains were shared by at least two donors. Raw reads were error-corrected and collapsed into unique sequences by a nearest-neighbor algorithm in which closely related sequences were merged to remove PCR and sequencing errors. V, D and J gene segments were assigned by aligning CDR3 sequences to IMGT reference sequences. For a sequence to be retained, a match of at least six nucleotides to both a V gene segment and a J gene segment was required. A rearrangement was called productive if the CDR3 had no stop codons and remained in frame with V and J, and every other rearrangement was called non-productive. CDR3 was defined by IMGT convention, running from the second conserved V-encoded cysteine to the conserved J-encoded phenylalanine. The earlier analysis of about 610 of the donors excluded sequences that lacked an unambiguous match to a single V gene segment. An earlier analysis of roughly 590 of the donors called V segments functional above 56.7% productive rearrangements and segregating when the between-donor standard deviation exceeded 5%. To diagnose cytomegalovirus status from the catalog of TCR beta chain sequences, a statistical classification framework was built. A later analysis assigned V and J genes by comparing TCR nucleotide sequences with IMGT/GENE-DB human TR gene sequences. Using the TCRdist pipeline, a later analysis assigned CDR3 sequences along with most-parsimonious VDJ recombination scenarios. In a later analysis, each TCR beta chain was defined by its CDR3 amino acid sequence together with its V-gene family, and reads without a unique V-gene family were excluded. As a way to deal with suspected cross-contamination and a sequencing artifact, a later analysis dropped hundreds of nucleotide sequences that were highly shared and had low generation probability. In a later analysis, a clonal expansion index for each public chain was calculated from normalized within-repertoire ranks of inferred template counts. In a later analysis, generation probabilities were computed with a VDJ recombination model fitted to out-of-frame rearrangements, and the resulting probabilities were checked against IGoR. A later analysis scored TCR-TCR, TCR-HLA and TCR-CMV co-occurrence with hypergeometric tests, applying a repertoire-size bias correction to TCR pairs. In a later analysis, false discovery rates were estimated by permuting HLA or CMV assignments 20 times. A later analysis grouped co-occurring TCRs with DBSCAN, adding TCRdist sequence similarity when clustering within HLA-allele-positive subsets. Repertoires with fewer than 30,000 or more than 120,000 public chains, plus five repertoires with anomalous nucleotide sharing, were excluded from co-occurrence clustering. This is the immuneACCESS table as TCRdb keeps it, with only in-frame sequences that have V and J called. A part of the clones is gone; compared with another copy, unresolved V genes explain less than half, and the rest is unexplained. V, J and clone size were drawn from that table, and D and trimming were deduced from the DNA. Counted in this sample were 150,000 to 200,000 clones; 70% to 85% of them appeared once. Around 6% of the sample is held by the ten biggest clonotypes.

V gives up 2 bases and J gives up 3 bases, and the segment between their germline ends measures 9 bases. Including the terminal cysteine and phenylalanine, the CDR3 comprises 13 residues. Kept here is only the CDR3 DNA, which spans 39 bases and is read in frame from base 1. The germline V gene yields SGHDT for CDR1 and YYEEEE for CDR2. The paper as a whole reports these results and caveats: In a later analysis, around 15,000 TCR beta sequences were associated with specific HLA alleles at a false discovery rate of 0.05. In a later genetic analysis, fewer N-insertions in productive TCRs were reported among donors in an Asian-associated ancestry cluster than the roughly 700-donor mean. Because HLA typing was unavailable for some donors at each locus, only the typed subset was used in association tests. A later analysis found that most CMV-associated TCR beta chains appeared HLA-restricted, with HLA associations seemingly driven largely by CMV exposure. A later analysis found that TCR association rates varied across HLA loci, with DRB1 alleles showing the most associated TCRs and HLA-C alleles the fewest. In a later genetic analysis, a missense DCLRE1C variant was associated with V-gene and J-gene trimming of TCR beta chains, and the association was replicated in an independent cohort. In the study, 164 TCR beta chains were listed as associated with cytomegalovirus. In a later analysis, several top co-occurrence clusters were reported to appear linked to parvovirus B19, influenza, CMV and Epstein-Barr virus. Correlated functional status among segregating V segments might reflect linkage disequilibrium, but an unknown experimental factor could not be ruled out. A few of the identified cytomegalovirus-associated TCR beta chains were confirmed in vitro to be specific for cytomegalovirus antigens. The only immune exposure information available for the cohort was CMV serostatus. The sequencing pipeline was judged likely to have produced a cluster of highly shared sequence variants as a technical artifact. The cohort was sequenced for TCR beta chains only, and without alpha or paired-chain data the features that could be detected were limited. A later analysis found that HLA-associated TCR beta chains were more clonally expanded and had lower generation probabilities than equally common non-associated chains. In both the original and validation cohorts, the classifier was reported to diagnose cytomegalovirus status with high specificity and sensitivity. According to the authors, the approach could potentially be generalized to other disease states and immunological phenotypes. The earlier analysis of fewer than 750 of the donors excluded 15 to 20 rarely observed V segments, including chromosome 9 orphons, because counts were too low. A further reported finding was that TCR beta sequences accurately predicted the HLA-A and HLA-B alleles for most subjects in the first cohort. When HLA alleles, especially DR and DQ, strongly co-occurred, attributing TCR associations to individual alleles was difficult. Most TCR sequences were observed very rarely across donors, whereas some public TCRs were present in many individuals. Sequencing depth was assumed to be roughly uniform across donors in the presence/absence analyses, though that assumption may not hold. The 87-base-pair reads could not distinguish some IMGT-functional V segments, including TRBV6-2 and TRBV6-3, so those segments were excluded. In an earlier analysis of around 500 of the donors, most TCR beta V segments appeared in productive rearrangements about 90% or about 30% of the time, broadly matching IMGT annotations.

The clonotype originates from a man in his fifties or sixties in good health and CMV-seropositive. The sequence links TRBV5-6 to TRBJ2-7, with an unclear D gene assignment. The specimen sequenced was PBMCs. In nucleotide form, the sequence is TGTGCCAGCAGCTTCTACGAGGACTACGAGCAGTACTTC. Translated, this gives CASSFYEDYEQYF.